Listed here are 14 T cell receptor beta chains from one sample, sequenced in a study of radiotherapy plus CTLA-4 blockade in lung cancer. The protocol was immunoSEQ multiplex PCR, while the TCRdb copy is restricted to in-frame clones and leaves out a portion. The repertoire holds some 77,000 clones, about 86% seen once, with around 2% in the top ten. The sequencing used peripheral blood, collected from a patient treated with radiotherapy plus ipilimumab. Receptors originate from a human donor with non-small cell lung cancer who had a partial response to radiotherapy plus ipilimumab.

V and J are TRBV5-1 and TRBJ2-3, with 10 bases aligning to TRBD1. After removal of 1 base from V and 0 bases from J, the junction contained 2 bases not matched to a gene. The CDR3 is 16 residues long. CDR1 is SGHRS and CDR2 is YFSETQ in the germline V gene. CDR3 in DNA: TGCGCCAGCAGCTTGATGGGACAGGGGAGCACAGATACGCAGTATTTT. Amino acids: CASSLMGQGSTDTQYF.

This rearrangement joins TRBV10-3 to TRBJ1-5, with TRBD1 identical over 7 bases. With 0 bases clipped from V and 1 base from J, the junction kept 0 bases outside the gene matches. CDR3 length: 15 amino acids. From germline, CDR1 is ENHRY and CDR2 SYGVKD. The chain's CDR3 is CAISESGQSNQPQHF. The DNA of the CDR3 is TGTGCCATCAGTGAGTCGGGACAGAGCAATCAGCCCCAGCATTTT.

This sequence joins TRBV18 and TRBJ2-2; TRBD1 aligns across 9 bases. J was trimmed by 1 base and V by 6 bases; bases with no gene match: 6. CDR1 KGHSH and CDR2 LQKENI come from the germline V gene. This CDR3 comprises 16 residues. In DNA form, the CDR3 reads TGTGCCAGCTCCACAGGGACAGGGCGGAACACCGGGGAGCTGTTTTTT. Protein product: CASSTGTGRNTGELFF.

The V and J genes are TRBV2 and TRBJ2-7; a weak D match, TRBD1 (6 bases). The CDR3 length is 14 residues. V was trimmed by 4 bases and J by 2 bases, leaving 12 bases between them. The germline V gene encodes CDR1 SNHLY and CDR2 FYNNEI. The CDR3 reads CASSAGTPTYEQYF. CDR3 coding DNA: TGTGCCAGCAGTGCGGGGACACCTACCTACGAGCAGTACTTC.

This clone was picked up one time. The gene calls are TRBV15 and TRBJ1-2, with 8 bases that match TRBD1. This CDR3 region has 16 residues. Per the germline V gene, CDR1 is LNHNV and CDR2 is YYDKDF (reference sequence). V lost 5 bases and J lost 4; bases outside the gene matches: 12. The CDR3 sequence: CATSLSTGAFGYGYTF. The CDR3 bases are TGTGCCACCAGCTTATCGACAGGGGCGTTTGGCTATGGCTACACCTTC.

This clone was observed a few times. This chain connects TRBV6-4 to TRBJ2-2; 7 nucleotides match TRBD1. V lost 6 bases, J lost 4 bases, and 5 bases stayed unmatched. Per germline, CDR1 MRHNA and CDR2 SNTAGT. The CDR3 runs 14 residues. The DNA for the CDR3 is TGTGCCAGCAGCCCCACAGGGGTCACCGGGGAGCTGTTTTTT. Amino acid sequence: CASSPTGVTGELFF.

The rearrangement joins TRBV7-2 to TRBJ2-7; D is possibly TRBD2 (5 bases). From germline, CDR1 is SGHTA and CDR2 FQGNSA. Trimming stripped 3 bases from V and 6 bases from J, with 12 bases between. This CDR3 contains 13 residues. In DNA, the CDR3 is TGTGCCAGCAGCTTGAACGCCGGAGGCGAGCAGTACGTC. As protein: CASSLNAGGEQYV.

The table lists this clone with a count of one. This chain connects TRBV6-5 to TRBJ2-5; perhaps TRBD1 as D (5 bases). This CDR3 comprises 13 residues. V gave up 5 bases and J gave up 2 bases, with 9 bases separating them. In germline, CDR1 is MNHEY, CDR2 SVGAGI. The CDR3 sequence is CASSNDRQETQYF. The CDR3 DNA follows: TGTGCCAGCAGTAACGACAGACAAGAGACCCAGTACTTC.

The chain links TRBV7-2 to TRBJ1-2; D is unresolved. The CDR3 covers 17 residues. V was shortened by 2 bases and J by 8 bases, with 24 bases between the two germline ends. CDR1 is SGHTA and CDR2 is FQGNSA in the germline V gene. CDR3 DNA sequence: TGTGCCAGCAGCTTAAAAGGTTACAGCCCAAAGTTCTGGGGCTACACCTTC. Amino acid sequence: CASSLKGYSPKFWGYTF.

This sequence joins TRBV19 and TRBJ2-6, with TRBD1 matching over 8 bases. CDR1 and CDR2 (germline): LNHDA, SQIVND (reference sequence). The V segment lost 6 bases and the J segment 0 bases; nucleotides outside the gene matches: 10. The CDR3 consists of 18 residues. CDR3 loop: CASRWHGTGSSGANVLTF. In nucleotides, the CDR3 is TGTGCCAGTAGATGGCATGGGACAGGCTCCTCTGGGGCCAACGTCCTGACTTTC.

The sample holds a few counts of this clone. This chain connects TRBV7-9 to TRBJ1-1, with D perhaps matching TRBD1 (5 bases). Trimming stripped 8 bases from V and 6 bases from J, with 13 bases between. The germline V gene encodes CDR1 SEHNR and CDR2 FQNEAQ (reference sequence). This CDR3 has 12 residues. The CDR3 DNA reads TGTGCCAGCGAAGACGGGGGGGCTGAAGCTTTCTTT. It codes for CASEDGGAEAFF.

The count of this clone is one. The gene calls are TRBV19 and TRBJ1-1; TRBD1 matches at 7 bases. The CDR3 covers 14 residues. Losses at the gene ends were 6 bases for V and 6 bases for J; bases not matched to a gene: 10. Germline CDR1 LNHDA, CDR2 SQIVND (reference sequence). The CDR3 loop is CASRPTGFKAEAFF. The CDR3 coding sequence is TGTGCCAGTAGACCGACAGGGTTTAAGGCTGAAGCTTTCTTT.

As for this clone: Additional DNA sequences in this sample encode the identical CDR3. The J gene is TRBJ1-4, the V gene TRBV4-1, with D unresolved. Germline loops: CDR1 MGHRA, CDR2 YSYEKL. V lost 0 bases and J lost 5, with 10 bases in between. This CDR3 spans 15 amino acids. CDR3 residues: CASSQEGWRNEKLFF. CDR3 nucleotide sequence: TGCGCCAGCAGCCAAGAGGGGTGGAGGAATGAAAAACTGTTTTTT.

V gene TRBV9 combines with J gene TRBJ2-2; perhaps TRBD2 as D (6 bases). This CDR3 spans 16 amino acids. CDR1 is SGDLS and CDR2 is YYNGEE in the germline V gene. Trimming took off 1 base at V and 8 bases at J, with 18 bases between the two ends. CDR3 region: CASSVILAEMGGELFF. The DNA of the CDR3 is TGTGCCAGCAGCGTAATCTTAGCGGAGATGGGTGGGGAGCTGTTTTTT.